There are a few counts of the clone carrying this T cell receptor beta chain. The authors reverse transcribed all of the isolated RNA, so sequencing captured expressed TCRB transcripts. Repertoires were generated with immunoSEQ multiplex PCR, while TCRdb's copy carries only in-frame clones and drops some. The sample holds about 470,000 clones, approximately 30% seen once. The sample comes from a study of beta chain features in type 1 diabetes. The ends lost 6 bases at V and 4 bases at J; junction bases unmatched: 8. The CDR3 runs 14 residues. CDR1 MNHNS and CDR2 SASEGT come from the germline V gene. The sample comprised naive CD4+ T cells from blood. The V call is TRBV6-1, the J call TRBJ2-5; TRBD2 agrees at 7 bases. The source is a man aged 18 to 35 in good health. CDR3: CASRGWEGGETQYF. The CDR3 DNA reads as TGTGCCAGCAGAGGTTGGGAGGGTGGAGAGACCCAGTACTTC.